This is a list of T cell receptor beta chains from one sample in a study. In TCRdb, the RT-PCR reads were re-called with MiXCR into one record per CDR3 protein. Found here are approximately 720,000 distinct CDR3 sequences, 12% to 15% of them singletons; the top ten hold 3.6%. Sequencing used memory CD4+ T cells from blood. These receptors came from a female donor in good health, serving as a healthy control. CDR3s include the opening cysteine and the closing phenylalanine or tryptophan. A D gene is named only where the DNA matches it firmly. Clone size is not always given. Where it is, it says once, few, many or a class for expanded clones.

CDR3 protein,CDR3 DNA,D gene,clone size,J gene,V gene
CASTLATSYEQYF,TGTGCCAGCACCCTGGCTACCTCCTACGAGCAGTACTTC,-,many,TRBJ2-7,TRBV12-3/TRBV12-4
CASSQDLAGKLSPYNEQFF,TGCGCCAGCAGCCAAGACCTAGCGGGGAAACTAAGCCCCTACAATGAGCAGTTCTTC,TRBD2,many,TRBJ2-1,TRBV4-3
CASSQRGQKVETQYF,TGTGCCAGCAGCCAACGTGGCCAAAAGGTAGAGACCCAGTACTTC,-,-,TRBJ2-5,TRBV14
CASSQNLPGQESGYTF,TGCGCCAGCAGCCAAAACTTACCGGGACAGGAGAGTGGCTACACCTTC,TRBD1,-,TRBJ1-2,TRBV5-1
CSSGGDRTEAFF,TGCAGTTCGGGAGGGGACCGCACTGAAGCTTTCTTT,-,-,TRBJ1-1,TRBV29-1
CATSRISAGSWETQYF,TGTGCCACCAGCAGGATATCAGCAGGGTCCTGGGAGACCCAGTACTTC,-,-,TRBJ2-5,TRBV15
CVSFENYGYTF,TGTGTCAGCTTCGAAAACTATGGCTACACCTTC,-,-,TRBJ1-2,TRBV27
CASSLAPPVNTEAFF,TGTGCCAGCAGCTTGGCTCCTCCCGTAAACACTGAAGCTTTCTTT,-,few,TRBJ1-1,TRBV5-5
CASSLILLPPGNEQFF,TGTGCCAGCAGTTTAATTTTACTTCCTCCGGGCAATGAGCAGTTCTTC,-,-,TRBJ2-1,TRBV12-3/TRBV12-4
CASPYGTGYNSPLHF,TGTGCCAGCCCCTACGGGACAGGGTACAATTCACCCCTCCACTTT,TRBD1,many,TRBJ1-6,TRBV7-3
CASTGGDRGDYGYTF,TGTGCCAGCACGGGTGGGGACAGGGGGGATTATGGCTACACCTTC,TRBD1,-,TRBJ1-2,TRBV12-3/TRBV12-4
CASSVSGSGGRSSYNEQFF,TGTGCCAGCAGCGTAAGTGGTAGCGGGGGGCGGAGCTCCTACAATGAGCAGTTCTTC,TRBD2,-,TRBJ2-1,TRBV9
CASSQDGLLGRYYNEQFF,TGTGCCAGCAGCCAAGATGGGCTTTTGGGGAGGTACTACAATGAGCAGTTCTTC,-,-,TRBJ2-1,TRBV4-2
CACSQATNFGNGNEKLFF,TGTGCCTGCAGCCAAGCTACAAACTTCGGTAACGGCAATGAAAAACTGTTTTTT,-,-,TRBJ1-4,TRBV4-2
CASRLDSSREQYF,TGCGCCAGCAGGCTGGACAGTTCTCGAGAGCAGTACTTC,-,many,TRBJ2-7,TRBV5-1
CASSFDSRQETQYF,TGCGCCAGCAGCTTTGACAGCCGACAAGAGACCCAGTACTTC,-,few,TRBJ2-5,TRBV5-1
CASSLVVGLAGSGEQFF,TGTGCCAGCAGCTTAGTTGTTGGACTAGCGGGAAGCGGTGAGCAGTTCTTC,TRBD2,many,TRBJ2-1,TRBV11-2
CASSPTTEVSGFF,TGTGCCAGCTCACCTACGACGGAGGTCTCAGGGTTCTTC,-,few,TRBJ2-1,TRBV18
CASSLAQGEGETQYF,TGTGCCAGCAGTTTAGCGCAGGGTGAGGGAGAGACCCAGTACTTC,-,many,TRBJ2-5,TRBV12-3/TRBV12-4
CASSLGAGNEKLFF,TGTGCCAGCAGCTTAGGGGCTGGTAATGAAAAACTGTTTTTT,-,-,TRBJ1-4,TRBV7-9
CASSFRQGHQPQHF,TGCGCCAGCAGCTTCCGACAGGGCCATCAGCCCCAGCATTTT,TRBD1,many,TRBJ1-5,TRBV4-3
CAISDSQAKNIQYF,TGTGCCATCAGTGATTCTCAAGCCAAAAACATTCAGTACTTC,-,few,TRBJ2-4,TRBV10-3
CATMPYTSYNEQFF,TGTGCCACGATGCCGTACACCTCCTACAATGAGCAGTTCTTC,-,-,TRBJ2-1,TRBV12-3/TRBV12-4
CSARELGTETDTQYF,TGCAGTGCTAGAGAATTGGGAACTGAAACAGATACGCAGTATTTT,-,few,TRBJ2-3,TRBV20-1
CASSSAGKWIYGYTF,TGTGCCAGCAGTTCCGCCGGCAAGTGGATCTATGGCTACACCTTC,-,-,TRBJ1-2,TRBV5-6
CASSSGGARSYEQYF,TGTGCCAGCAGTTCGGGGGGCGCCCGTTCCTACGAGCAGTACTTC,-,few,TRBJ2-7,TRBV6-2/TRBV6-3
CASSQFGGSNQPQHF,TGTGCCAGCAGCCAGTTCGGAGGGAGCAATCAGCCCCAGCATTTT,-,few,TRBJ1-5,TRBV3-1
CASSWGGLGSGNNEQFF,TGCGCCAGCAGCTGGGGGGGGTTGGGTAGCGGCAACAATGAGCAGTTCTTC,TRBD2,-,TRBJ2-1,TRBV5-1
CASSPAGTSAADTQYF,TGTGCCAGCTCACCTGCCGGGACTAGCGCTGCAGATACGCAGTATTTT,TRBD2,-,TRBJ2-3,TRBV18
CSARGIAGATDNEQFF,TGCAGTGCTAGAGGAATAGCGGGGGCGACCGACAATGAGCAGTTCTTC,TRBD2,-,TRBJ2-1,TRBV20-1
CASSLGKGNSPLIYEQYF,TGTGCCAGCAGCTTGGGAAAGGGGAATTCCCCTCTAATCTACGAGCAGTACTTC,-,-,TRBJ2-7,TRBV5-6
CSVEKNRNYGYTF,TGCAGCGTCGAAAAGAATCGGAATTATGGCTACACCTTC,-,-,TRBJ1-2,TRBV29-1
CASSYPGGSGELFF,TGTGCCAGCAGTTACCCCGGGGGTTCCGGGGAGCTGTTTTTT,-,few,TRBJ2-2,TRBV6-5
CAWRRGGFSYEQYF,TGTGCCTGGCGTCGAGGGGGTTTTTCCTACGAGCAGTACTTC,-,-,TRBJ2-7,TRBV30
CASPEVGTGRQNYGYTF,TGTGCCAGTCCAGAGGTCGGGACAGGGCGCCAAAACTATGGCTACACCTTC,TRBD1,-,TRBJ1-2,TRBV19
CAISANVLSNQPQHF,TGTGCCATCAGTGCTAACGTATTAAGCAATCAGCCCCAGCATTTT,-,few,TRBJ1-5,TRBV10-3
CASSLTRELFF,TGCGCCAGCAGCTTGACGAGGGAGCTGTTTTTT,-,-,TRBJ2-2,TRBV5-1
CASSFNAGGYNEQFF,TGTGCCAGCAGCTTTAATGCGGGGGGTTACAATGAGCAGTTCTTC,TRBD2,few,TRBJ2-1,TRBV11-2
CASSWGGRGYEQFF,TGTGCCAGCAGTTGGGGGGGGAGGGGATATGAGCAGTTCTTC,TRBD2,few,TRBJ2-1,TRBV6-2/TRBV6-3
CAWSVRTPNYGYTF,TGTGCCTGGAGTGTAAGGACACCCAACTATGGCTACACCTTC,-,-,TRBJ1-2,TRBV30
CASSLRGRGTDTQYF,TGTGCCAGCAGTTTGAGGGGGAGAGGCACAGATACGCAGTATTTT,-,few,TRBJ2-3,TRBV28
CASSFPPGQPQHF,TGTGCCAGCAGCTTCCCCCCAGGGCAGCCCCAGCATTTT,-,-,TRBJ1-5,TRBV12-3/TRBV12-4
CASLVRGDYEQYF,TGCGCCAGCTTGGTTCGGGGAGACTACGAGCAGTACTTC,-,-,TRBJ2-7,TRBV4-3
CASSPDSNTIYF,TGCGCCAGCAGTCCGGACTCGAACACCATATATTTT,-,many,TRBJ1-3,TRBV5-1
CSARGGHTEAFF,TGCAGTGCCAGGGGGGGGCACACTGAAGCTTTCTTT,TRBD1,-,TRBJ1-1,TRBV20-1
CASSLERPYNEQFF,TGTGCCAGCAGCTTAGAGCGACCCTACAATGAGCAGTTCTTC,-,few,TRBJ2-1,TRBV11-2
CASRRGGVTPNTEAFF,TGTGCCAGCAGACGGGGCGGGGTCACTCCCAACACTGAAGCTTTCTTT,-,few,TRBJ1-1,TRBV12-3/TRBV12-4
CASSSSVSRAREQYF,TGCGCCAGCAGCTCGTCCGTCTCGAGGGCGAGGGAGCAGTACTTC,-,many,TRBJ2-7,TRBV4-3
CASSFALAGGPDEQFF,TGTGCCAGCAGCTTTGCCCTAGCGGGAGGGCCCGATGAGCAGTTCTTC,TRBD2,-,TRBJ2-1,TRBV11-1
CASSYGTFYTEAFF,TGTGCCAGCAGCTATGGGACTTTTTACACTGAAGCTTTCTTT,-,many,TRBJ1-1,TRBV5-6
CAWSAIGLAGGPYEQYF,TGTGCCTGGAGCGCCATTGGACTAGCGGGAGGGCCCTACGAGCAGTACTTC,TRBD2,-,TRBJ2-7,TRBV30
CSARDTREGDEKLFF,TGCAGTGCTAGAGATACGAGGGAGGGAGATGAAAAACTGTTTTTT,-,many,TRBJ1-4,TRBV20-1
CIVVGGYSAYEQYF,TGCATCGTTGTAGGGGGCTACTCCGCCTACGAGCAGTACTTC,TRBD1,few,TRBJ2-7,TRBV29-1
CASRLDSGSGTDTQYF,TGTGCCAGCAGACTTGATAGCGGGAGTGGGACAGATACGCAGTATTTT,TRBD2,-,TRBJ2-3,TRBV6-2/TRBV6-3
CASSDGTEGHEQYF,TGTGCCAGCAGCGACGGGACAGAGGGCCACGAGCAGTACTTC,TRBD1,-,TRBJ2-7,TRBV3-1